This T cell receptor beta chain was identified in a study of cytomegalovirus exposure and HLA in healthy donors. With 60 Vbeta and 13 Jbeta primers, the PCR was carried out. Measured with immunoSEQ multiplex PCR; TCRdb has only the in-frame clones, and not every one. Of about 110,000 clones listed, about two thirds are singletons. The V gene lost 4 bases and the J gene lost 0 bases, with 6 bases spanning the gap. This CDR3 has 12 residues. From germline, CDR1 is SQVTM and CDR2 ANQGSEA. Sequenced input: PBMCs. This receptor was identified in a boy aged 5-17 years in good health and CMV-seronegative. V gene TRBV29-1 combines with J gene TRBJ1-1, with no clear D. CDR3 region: CSVGGMNTEAFF. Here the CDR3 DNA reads TGCAGCGTTGGAGGGATGAACACTGAAGCTTTCTTT.